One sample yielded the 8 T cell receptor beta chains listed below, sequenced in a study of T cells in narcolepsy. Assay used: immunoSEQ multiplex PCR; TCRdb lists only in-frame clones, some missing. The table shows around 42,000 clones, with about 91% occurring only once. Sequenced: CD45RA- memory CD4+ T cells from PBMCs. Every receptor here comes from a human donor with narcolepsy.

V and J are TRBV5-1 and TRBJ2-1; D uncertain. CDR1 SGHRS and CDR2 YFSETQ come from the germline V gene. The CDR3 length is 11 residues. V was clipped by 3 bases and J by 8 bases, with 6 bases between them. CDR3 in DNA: TGCGCCAGCAGCTCTATATATGAGCAGTTCTTC. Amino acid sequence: CASSSIYEQFF. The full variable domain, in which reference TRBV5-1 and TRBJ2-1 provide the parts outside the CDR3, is KAGVTQTPRYLIKTRGQQVTLSCSPISGHRSVSWYQQTPGQGLQFLFEYFSETQRNKGNFPGRFSGRQFSNSRSEMNVSTLELGDSALYLCASSSIYEQFFGPGTRLTVL.

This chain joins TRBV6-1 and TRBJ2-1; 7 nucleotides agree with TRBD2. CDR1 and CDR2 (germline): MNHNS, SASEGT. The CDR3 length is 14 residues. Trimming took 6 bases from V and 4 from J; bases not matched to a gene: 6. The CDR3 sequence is CASRGAGEYNEQFF. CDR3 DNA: TGTGCCAGCAGAGGGGCGGGAGAGTACAATGAGCAGTTCTTC.

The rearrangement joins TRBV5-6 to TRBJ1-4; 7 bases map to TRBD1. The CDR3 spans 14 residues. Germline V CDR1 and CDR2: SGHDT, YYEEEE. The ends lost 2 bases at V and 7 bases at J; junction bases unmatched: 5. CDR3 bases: TGTGCCAGCAGCTTCTACGACAGGGCTGAAAAACTGTTTTTT. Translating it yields CASSFYDRAEKLFF.

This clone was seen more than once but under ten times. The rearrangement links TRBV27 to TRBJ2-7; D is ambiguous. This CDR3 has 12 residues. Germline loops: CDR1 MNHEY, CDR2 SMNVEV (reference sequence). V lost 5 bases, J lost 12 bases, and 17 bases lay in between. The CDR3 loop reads CASSAPYGEWYF. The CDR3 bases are TGTGCCAGCAGTGCGCCCTACGGCGAGTGGTACTTC.

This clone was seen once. CDR3 bases: TGTGCCAGTTCGGTGGGGACTTTTAATTCACCCCTCCACTTT. Encoded protein: CASSVGTFNSPLHF. The V call is TRBV7-2, the J call TRBJ1-6; D may be TRBD1 (5 bases). Germline V CDR1 and CDR2: SGHTA, FQGNSA. The length of the CDR3 is 14 residues. V was clipped by 9 bases and J by 6 bases, with 15 bases between them. Together with reference TRBV7-2 and TRBJ1-6, the CDR3 gives the full variable domain: GAGVSQSPSNKVTEKGKDVELRCDPISGHTALYWYRQSLGQGLEFLIYFQGNSAPDKSGLPSDRFSAERTGGSVSTLTIQRTQQEDSAVYLCASSVGTFNSPLHFGNGTRLTVT.

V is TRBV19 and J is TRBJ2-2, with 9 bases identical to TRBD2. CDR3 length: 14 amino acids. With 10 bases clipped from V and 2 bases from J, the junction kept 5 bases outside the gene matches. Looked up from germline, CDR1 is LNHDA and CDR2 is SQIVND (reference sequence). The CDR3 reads CATAGGPNTGELFF. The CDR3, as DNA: TGTGCCACCGCGGGGGGGCCTAACACCGGGGAGCTGTTTTTT.

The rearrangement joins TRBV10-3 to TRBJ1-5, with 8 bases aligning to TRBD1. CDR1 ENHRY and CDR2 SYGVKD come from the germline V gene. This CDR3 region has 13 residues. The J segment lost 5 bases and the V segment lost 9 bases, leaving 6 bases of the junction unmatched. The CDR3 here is CAMDSGGHQPQHF. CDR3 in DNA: TGTGCCATGGACTCAGGGGGCCATCAGCCCCAGCATTTT.

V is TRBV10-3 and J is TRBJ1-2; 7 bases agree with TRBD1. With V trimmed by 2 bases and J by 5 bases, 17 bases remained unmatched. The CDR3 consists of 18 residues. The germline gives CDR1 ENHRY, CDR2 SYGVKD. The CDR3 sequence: CAISEVRVQRGQGYGYTF. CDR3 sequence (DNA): TGTGCCATCAGTGAGGTCCGGGTCCAGAGGGGGCAAGGATATGGCTACACCTTC.